Below, 12 T cell receptor beta chains from the same sample are listed, as sequenced in a study of immune evolution from preneoplasia to lung adenocarcinoma. TCRdb's copy holds only in-frame clones and misses some; the assay was immunoSEQ multiplex PCR. This table has over 30,000 clones, about 74% appearing once. Sequenced sample: FFPE invasive lung adenocarcinoma tissue. All receptors come from a person in their sixties or seventies with lung adenocarcinoma.

The J gene is TRBJ2-5, the V gene TRBV7-3; D may match TRBD1 or TRBD2 (5 bases each). The V gene's germline CDR1 is SGHTA and CDR2 FQGTGA. V was trimmed by 5 bases and J by 5 bases, leaving 18 bases between them. This CDR3 is built from 15 residues. The CDR3 region has the DNA TGTGCCAGCAGCCGGGACGGAAGAAGTGGGGAGACCCAGTACTTC. Its translation: CASSRDGRSGETQYF.

The genes are TRBV7-2 and TRBJ1-3; a weak D match, TRBD1 (5 bases). Germline loops: CDR1 SGHTA, CDR2 FQGNSA. V lost 1 base, J lost 3 bases, and 13 bases lay in between. The CDR3 loop spans 16 amino acids. The CDR3 DNA reads TGTGCCAGCAGCTTAGTTCAAGGGGTGCTTGGAAACACCATATATTTT. It encodes CASSLVQGVLGNTIYF. The full variable domain, completed using reference TRBV7-2 and TRBJ1-3, is GAGVSQSPSNKVTEKGKDVELRCDPISGHTALYWYRQSLGQGLEFLIYFQGNSAPDKSGLPSDRFSAERTGGSVSTLTIQRTQQEDSAVYLCASSLVQGVLGNTIYFGEGSWLTVV.

The chain joins TRBV11-2 to TRBJ2-7, with D tentatively TRBD1 (6 bases). V was shortened by 5 bases and J by 0 bases, with 11 bases between the two germline ends. Germline V CDR1 and CDR2: SGHAT, FQNNGV. There are 14 residues in the CDR3. As DNA, the CDR3 is TGTGCCAGCAGCACCCAGGGGTCCTCCTACGAGCAGTACTTC. Amino acid sequence: CASSTQGSSYEQYF. Full variable domain (missing parts from reference TRBV11-2 and TRBJ2-7): EAGVAQSPRYKIIEKRQSVAFWCNPISGHATLYWYQQILGQGPKLLIQFQNNGVVDDSQLPKDRFSAERLKGVDSTLKIQPAKLEDSAVYLCASSTQGSSYEQYFGPGTRLTVT.

The J gene is TRBJ2-7, the V gene TRBV13; tentative D call: TRBD1 (5 bases). V lost 5 bases and J lost 2, with 7 bases in between. CDR3 length: 12 amino acids. CDR1 is PRHDT, CDR2 FYEKMQ, per germline (reference sequence). The CDR3 reads CASSEGAYEQYF. DNA for the CDR3: TGTGCCAGCAGCGAAGGGGCCTACGAGCAGTACTTC.

The chain recombines TRBV7-9 with TRBJ1-1; D not resolved. Germline V gene lookup returns CDR1 SEHNR and CDR2 FQNEAQ (reference sequence). The CDR3 is 12 residues long. CDR3 bases: TGTGCTTCCGGGCGGCAGAACACTGAAGCTTTCTTT. Translation: CASGRQNTEAFF.

CDR3 in amino acids: CASSYNTVTNTEAFF. In nucleotides, the CDR3 is TGTGCCAGCAGTTACAACACAGTAACGAACACTGAAGCTTTCTTT. This chain links TRBV6-5 with TRBJ1-1; D gene unclear. Germline V gene lookup returns CDR1 MNHEY and CDR2 SVGAGI. The CDR3 sequence is 15 residues long. Trimming shortened V by 2 bases and J by 1 base, and 11 bases separated the two germline ends.

The V gene is TRBV18, the J gene TRBJ2-6; D not certain. The CDR3 runs to 14 residues. Deletions cut 2 bases from V and 2 bases from J, with 4 bases between. Looked up from germline, CDR1 is KGHSH and CDR2 is LQKENI. The CDR3 is CASSPGTGANVLTF. As DNA, the CDR3 is TGTGCCAGCTCACCAGGGACTGGGGCCAACGTCCTGACTTTC.

The sample holds a few counts of this clone. The CDR3 sequence is CASSLRAGMGTFF. The CDR3 bases are TGTGCCAGCAGCTTACGCGCAGGGATGGGAACTTTCTTT. The gene calls are TRBV7-2 and TRBJ1-1, with D possibly TRBD1 on 5 matching bases. Trimming cost V 2 bases and J 12 bases, with 16 bases left between them. Per germline, CDR1 SGHTA and CDR2 FQGNSA. The CDR3 length is 13 residues.

By frequency in the sample, this clone is medium-sized (0.01 to 0.1%). The rearrangement joins TRBV6-1 to TRBJ2-7; D might be TRBD1 or TRBD2, each matching 6 bases. The CDR3 spans 13 residues. Trimming shortened V by 6 bases and J by 3 bases, and 12 bases separated the two germline ends. Germline-derived CDR1 and CDR2 are MNHNS and SASEGT. The CDR3 bases are TGTGCCAGCAGCCCCGGGGGCCTCTACGAGCAGTACTTC. This translates into CASSPGGLYEQYF.

The chain recombines TRBV2 with TRBJ2-2; D remains ambiguous. V dropped 5 bases and J dropped 3 bases, with 4 bases sitting between them. The CDR3 is 12 amino acids. Germline V gene data show CDR1 as SNHLY and CDR2 as FYNNEI. This chain's CDR3 is CASSIDTGELFF. Written as DNA, the CDR3 is TGTGCCAGCAGTATAGACACCGGGGAGCTGTTTTTT.

V and J are TRBV15 and TRBJ2-3; D gene ambiguous. With 5 bases removed from V and 2 bases from J, the gap between germline ends came to 5 bases. Germline V CDR1 and CDR2: LNHNV, YYDKDF (reference sequence). This CDR3 has 12 residues. The CDR3 DNA reads TGTGCCACCAGCCGCACCACAGATACGCAGTATTTT. Translated: CATSRTTDTQYF.

The J gene is TRBJ2-1, the V gene TRBV6-6; no firm D call. CDR1 is MNHNY and CDR2 is SVGAGI in the germline V gene (reference sequence). The CDR3 is 15 amino acids. Deletions cut 2 bases from V and 0 bases from J, with 8 bases between. CDR3 amino acids: CASSYGRPSYNEQFF. CDR3 DNA: TGTGCCAGCAGTTACGGGCGCCCCTCCTACAATGAGCAGTTCTTC.